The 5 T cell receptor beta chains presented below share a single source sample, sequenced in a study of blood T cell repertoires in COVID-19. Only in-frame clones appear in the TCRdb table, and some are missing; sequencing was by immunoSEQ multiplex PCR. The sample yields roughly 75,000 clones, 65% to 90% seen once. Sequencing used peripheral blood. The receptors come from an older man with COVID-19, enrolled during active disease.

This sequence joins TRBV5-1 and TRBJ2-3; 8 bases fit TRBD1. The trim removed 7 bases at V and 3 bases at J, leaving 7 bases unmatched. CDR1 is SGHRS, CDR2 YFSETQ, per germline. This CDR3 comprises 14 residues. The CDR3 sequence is CASLQGAGTDTQYF. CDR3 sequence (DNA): TGCGCCAGCTTGCAGGGGGCGGGAACAGATACGCAGTATTTT.

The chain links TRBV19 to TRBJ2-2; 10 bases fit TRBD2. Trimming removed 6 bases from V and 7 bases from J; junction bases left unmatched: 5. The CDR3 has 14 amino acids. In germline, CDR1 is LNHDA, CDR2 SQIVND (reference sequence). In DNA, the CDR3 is TGTGCCAGTAGGAAGCGGGGGGGCGTCGGGGAGCTGTTTTTT. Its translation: CASRKRGGVGELFF.

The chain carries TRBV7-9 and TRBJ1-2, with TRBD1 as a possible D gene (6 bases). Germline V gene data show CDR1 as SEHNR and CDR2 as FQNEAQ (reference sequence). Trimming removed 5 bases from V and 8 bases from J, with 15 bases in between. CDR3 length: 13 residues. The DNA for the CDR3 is TGTGCCAGCAGCCGCGGAACGACAGGCGGCTACACCTTC. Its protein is CASSRGTTGGYTF.

CDR3 in amino acids: CASSQASGYEQYF. CDR3 bases: TGTGCCAGCAGCCAAGCTAGCGGCTACGAGCAGTACTTC. The rearrangement joins TRBV14 to TRBJ2-7, with 7 bases lining up with TRBD2. This CDR3 contains 13 residues. V shed 1 base and J 3 bases; nucleotides not matched to a gene: 0. The germline V gene encodes CDR1 SGHDN and CDR2 FVKESK.

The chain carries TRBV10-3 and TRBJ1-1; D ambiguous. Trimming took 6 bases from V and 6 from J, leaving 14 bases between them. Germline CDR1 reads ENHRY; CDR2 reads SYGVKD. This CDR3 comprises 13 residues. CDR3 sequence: CAISVTPHAEAFF. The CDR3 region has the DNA TGTGCCATCAGCGTGACTCCGCACGCTGAAGCTTTCTTT.